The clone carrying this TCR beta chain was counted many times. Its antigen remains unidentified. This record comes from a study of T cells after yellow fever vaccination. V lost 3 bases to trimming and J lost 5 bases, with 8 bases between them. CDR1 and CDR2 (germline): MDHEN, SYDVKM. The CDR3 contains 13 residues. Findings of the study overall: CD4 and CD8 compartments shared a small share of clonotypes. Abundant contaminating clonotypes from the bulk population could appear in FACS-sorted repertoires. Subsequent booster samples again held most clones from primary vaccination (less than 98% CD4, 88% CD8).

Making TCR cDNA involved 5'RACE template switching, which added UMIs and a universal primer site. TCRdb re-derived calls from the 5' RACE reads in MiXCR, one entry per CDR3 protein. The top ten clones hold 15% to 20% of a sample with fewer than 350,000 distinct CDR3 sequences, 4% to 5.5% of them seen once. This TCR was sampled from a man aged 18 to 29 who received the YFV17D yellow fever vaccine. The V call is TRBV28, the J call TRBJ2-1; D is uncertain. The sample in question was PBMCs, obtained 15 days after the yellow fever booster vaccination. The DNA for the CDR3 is TGTGCCAGCAGTTTCCGTCTAAACAATGAGCAGTTCTTC. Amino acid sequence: CASSFRLNNEQFF.